This entry concerns a single T cell receptor beta chain. Its matching antigen is unknown. The CDR3 extends over 16 amino acids. The germline V gene has CDR1 MDHEN and CDR2 SYDVKM. Triplicate sorts of some 300,000 cells per CD8+ subset. Among CD8+ T cells, naive ones were CD45RO-CCR7+CD27+CD95-. The source of the sample is a study of CXCR3-negative and CXCR3-positive naive CD8 T cells. Study-wide results and caveats: CXCR3-expressing naive cells carried TRB CDR3s more hydrophobic than those of CXCR3-negative naive cells. Relative to memory CD8+ cells, whose diversity was much lower, both naive subsets had comparably high diversity.

TRB cDNA was prepared as libraries by UMI-labeled 5' RACE. TCRdb reprocessed the 5' RACE reads and keeps a single row for each CDR3 protein, giving no DNA. The specimen's table records approximately 88,000 distinct CDR3 sequences. The sequence was obtained from a human donor in good health. Some clones in this sample may be carry-over from other donors' samples. The sequenced sample was naive CXCR3+ CD8+ T cells from blood. Sample subset: CD45RO-CCR7+CD27+CD95- naive CD8+ T cells expressing CXCR3 (TNR3+). This sequence joins TRBV28 and TRBJ2-5. CDR3 sequence reads: CASSLFGTPYQETQYF.